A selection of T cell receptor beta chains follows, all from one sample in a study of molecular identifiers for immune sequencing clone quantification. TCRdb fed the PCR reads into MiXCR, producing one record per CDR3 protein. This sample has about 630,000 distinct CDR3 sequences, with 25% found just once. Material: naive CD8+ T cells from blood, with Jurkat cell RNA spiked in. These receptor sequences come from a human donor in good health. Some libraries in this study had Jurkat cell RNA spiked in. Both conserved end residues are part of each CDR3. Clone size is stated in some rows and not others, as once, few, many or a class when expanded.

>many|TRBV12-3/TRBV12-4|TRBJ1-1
CASSLHLPITEAFF
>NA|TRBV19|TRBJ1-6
CASTDIHNSPLHF
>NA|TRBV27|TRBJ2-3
CASSLYGTDTQYF
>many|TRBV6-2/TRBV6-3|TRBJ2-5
CASSPGLAVETQYF
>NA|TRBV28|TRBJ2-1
CAGSLLAGEGNEQFF
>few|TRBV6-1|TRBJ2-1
CASSEVGSGRVEQFF
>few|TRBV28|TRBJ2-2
CASSFVGSGTGELFF
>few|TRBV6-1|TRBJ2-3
CASSATSGEVDTQYF
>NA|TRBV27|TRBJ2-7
CASSLSGPRGEQYF
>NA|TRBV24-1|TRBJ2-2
CATSDPTTGSGELFF
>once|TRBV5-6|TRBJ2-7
CASSLGLQTTYEQYF
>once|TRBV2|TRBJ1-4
CASSVRGVWLTANEKLFF
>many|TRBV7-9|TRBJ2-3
CASSSTGVTDTQYF
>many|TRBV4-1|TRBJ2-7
CASRLGQGAYEQYF
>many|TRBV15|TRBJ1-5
CATSTRDRGKRQPQHF
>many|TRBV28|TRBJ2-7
CASSIRGLRSYEQYF
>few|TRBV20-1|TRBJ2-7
CSAPRQDTTYEQYF
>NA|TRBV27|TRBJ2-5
CAVKYQDSQYF
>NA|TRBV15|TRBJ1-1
CATSKDLGAVNTEAFF
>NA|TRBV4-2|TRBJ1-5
CASSQDPPVGGLSNQPQHF
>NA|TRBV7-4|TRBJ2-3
CARRSGRAMGDTQYF
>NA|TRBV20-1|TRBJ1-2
CSASVPRGASPYGYTF
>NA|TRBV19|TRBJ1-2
CASSMALRGLYGYTF
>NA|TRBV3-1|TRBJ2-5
CASSQDLGFGETQYF
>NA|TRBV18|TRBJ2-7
CASSADRPVALGQYF
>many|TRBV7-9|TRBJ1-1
CASSLTTNTEAFF
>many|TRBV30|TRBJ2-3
CAWSVALTDTQYF
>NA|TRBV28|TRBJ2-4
CASLREMAKNIQYF
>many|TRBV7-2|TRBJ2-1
CASSVQLAGAYNEQFF
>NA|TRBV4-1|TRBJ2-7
CASSQDLGHYYEQYF
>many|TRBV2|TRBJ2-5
CASSGTVQETQYF
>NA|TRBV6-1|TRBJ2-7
CACSQTSGRGEQYF
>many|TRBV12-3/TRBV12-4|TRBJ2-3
CASSPQGAVGYF
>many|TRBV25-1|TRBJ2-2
CASKTGVDTGELFF
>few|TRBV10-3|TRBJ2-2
CAISEMDTGELFF